The 27 T cell receptor beta chains below were found in one sample sequenced in a study of T cell changes during pregnancy in multiple sclerosis. Sequencing was performed with immunoSEQ multiplex PCR; in TCRdb, only in-frame clones are kept and a portion is missing. The sample carries some 70,000 clones, around nine tenths recorded once. The sequenced sample was peripheral blood, obtained in the second trimester of pregnancy. These receptors came from a female donor in good health, enrolled as a control in a pregnancy study.

The chain recombines TRBV25-1 with TRBJ1-1; 8 nucleotides align to TRBD1. Trimming cost V 5 bases and J 2 bases; bases outside gene matches: 4. CDR3 size: 14 residues. Germline V CDR1 and CDR2: MGHDK, SYGVNS. CDR3 DNA: TGTGCCAGCAGTAAAGGACAGGGCAACACTGAAGCTTTCTTT. Translated: CASSKGQGNTEAFF.

This chain joins TRBV28 and TRBJ1-2; no firm D call. CDR3 length: 13 residues. Germline assignment: CDR1 MDHEN and CDR2 SYDVKM. V gave up 3 bases and J gave up 4 bases, with 9 bases separating them. The CDR3 loop is CASSFSQFYGYTF. The CDR3 DNA reads as TGTGCCAGCAGTTTTTCTCAGTTCTATGGCTACACCTTC.

The chain is built from TRBV29-1 and TRBJ1-2; 7 bases fit TRBD1. This CDR3 comprises 12 residues. Germline values: CDR1 SQVTM, CDR2 ANQGSEA. Unmatched junction bases numbered 5, after V lost 3 bases and J lost 7 bases. The CDR3 sequence is CSVDGGGSGYTF. The CDR3 bases are TGCAGCGTTGACGGAGGGGGCAGTGGCTACACCTTC.

The count of this clone is one. V usage is TRBV18 and J usage is TRBJ2-1, with 7 positions matching TRBD1. The germline gives CDR1 KGHSH, CDR2 LQKENI. The V gene end was trimmed by 4 bases and the J gene end by 1 base; junction bases not matched to a gene: 4. The CDR3 extends over 15 amino acids. CDR3 region: CASSQNRGSYNEQFF. CDR3 in DNA: TGTGCCAGCTCACAGAACAGGGGTTCCTACAATGAGCAGTTCTTC.

The rearrangement joins TRBV7-2 to TRBJ2-5, with 7 bases aligning to TRBD2. The junction had 10 bases not matched to a gene; V was cut back by 10 bases and J by 2 bases. Germline lookup yields CDR1 SGHTA and CDR2 FQGNSA. The CDR3 loop spans 14 amino acids. DNA for the CDR3: TGTGCCACCGTACCTAGCGGCAGACAAGAGACCCAGTACTTC. Translated: CATVPSGRQETQYF.

The V call is TRBV5-8, the J call TRBJ2-7, with 8 bases identical to TRBD2. The CDR3 has 18 amino acids. V lost 4 bases, J lost 2 bases, and 17 bases stayed unmatched. Germline V gene lookup returns CDR1 SGHTS and CDR2 YDEGEE. The CDR3 DNA reads TGTGCCAGCAGCCTGCGGGGGGCGAGTTCGGGCCTCCCCTACGAGCAGTACTTC. Its translation: CASSLRGASSGLPYEQYF.

This chain links TRBV6-6 with TRBJ1-2; TRBD1 might be the D (5 bases). V lost 8 bases to trimming and J lost 6 bases, with 22 bases between them. Germline assignment: CDR1 MNHNY and CDR2 SVGAGI (reference sequence). The CDR3 spans 15 residues. DNA of the CDR3: TGTGCCAGCTATCATCTTAGGCAGGGAGGCAATGGCTACACCTTC. As protein: CASYHLRQGGNGYTF.

The CDR3 reads CASSLDTDTEAFF. CDR3 DNA: TGTGCCAGCAGCTTAGATACAGACACTGAAGCTTTCTTT. This chain joins TRBV11-2 and TRBJ1-1; no clear D. The CDR3 totals 13 residues. The germline V gene has CDR1 SGHAT and CDR2 FQNNGV. Trimming pared 0 bases from V and 3 bases from J, leaving 5 bases between.

V and J are TRBV5-1 and TRBJ2-1; D gene unclear. CDR1 SGHRS and CDR2 YFSETQ come from the germline V gene. Deletions cut 4 bases from V and 0 bases from J, with 11 bases between. The CDR3 runs 15 residues. CDR3 DNA sequence: TGCGCCAGCAGCCCCACACCCATCTCCTACAATGAGCAGTTCTTC. As protein: CASSPTPISYNEQFF.

This chain joins TRBV7-2 and TRBJ2-4; perhaps TRBD1 as D (6 bases). This CDR3 comprises 13 residues. Trimming took 4 bases from V and 4 from J, leaving 8 bases between them. Looked up from germline, CDR1 is SGHTA and CDR2 is FQGNSA. The CDR3 coding sequence is TGTGCCAGCAGCTCCGGACAGAAAAACATTCAGTACTTC. Residues: CASSSGQKNIQYF. Looking up the rest from reference TRBV7-2 and TRBJ2-4 gives the full variable domain: GAGVSQSPSNKVTEKGKDVELRCDPISGHTALYWYRQSLGQGLEFLIYFQGNSAPDKSGLPSDRFSAERTGGSVSTLTIQRTQQEDSAVYLCASSSGQKNIQYFGAGTRLSVL.

The V and J genes are TRBV10-2 and TRBJ2-7; TRBD1 matches at 8 bases. Germline CDR1 and CDR2: WSHSY and SAAADI. CDR3 length equals 14 residues. Trimming removed 6 bases from V and 1 base from J; junction bases left unmatched: 5. The CDR3 here is CASSPTGGSYEQYF. The CDR3 DNA follows: TGCGCCAGCAGCCCAACAGGGGGGTCCTACGAGCAGTACTTC.

The rearrangement joins TRBV2 to TRBJ2-3; the D gene is possibly TRBD2 (6 bases). Germline lookup yields CDR1 SNHLY and CDR2 FYNNEI. V lost 6 bases, J lost 3 bases, and 10 bases lay in between. The CDR3 consists of 13 residues. The CDR3 bases are TGTGCCAGCAGCCGGGGGTTGACAGATACGCAGTATTTT. Amino acids: CASSRGLTDTQYF.

This clone was counted a few times. V is TRBV11-2 and J is TRBJ1-5; D may be TRBD1 (5 bases). This CDR3 is built from 15 residues. V shed 3 bases and J shed 0 bases, with 9 bases lying between them. Germline assignment: CDR1 SGHAT and CDR2 FQNNGV. The CDR3 nucleotides read TGTGCCAGCAGCTTGGGACTGAATAGCAATCAGCCCCAGCATTTT. As protein: CASSLGLNSNQPQHF.

The V call is TRBV6-5, the J call TRBJ2-7; 7 nucleotides match TRBD1. The CDR3 is made up of 13 amino acids. The ends lost 8 bases at V and 0 bases at J; junction bases unmatched: 4. From germline, CDR1 is MNHEY and CDR2 SVGAGI. The CDR3 sequence: CASRTGHSYEQYF. The CDR3 region has the DNA TGTGCCAGCCGGACAGGCCACTCCTACGAGCAGTACTTC.

The V call is TRBV28, the J call TRBJ1-5, with D perhaps matching TRBD1 (6 bases). This CDR3 is 16 amino acids long. Trimming took off 6 bases at V and 5 bases at J, with 20 bases between the two ends. Germline-derived CDR1 and CDR2 are MDHEN and SYDVKM. The CDR3: CASSPSGEGIDQPQHF. Written as DNA, the CDR3 is TGTGCCAGCAGCCCTTCAGGGGAGGGAATCGATCAGCCCCAGCATTTT.

This clone was seen once. This chain joins TRBV5-5 and TRBJ1-1; D remains ambiguous. CDR3 length: 14 amino acids. V was shortened by 2 bases and J by 0 bases, with 8 bases between the two germline ends. Germline CDR1 SGHKS, CDR2 YYEKEE (reference sequence). In DNA form, the CDR3 reads TGTGCCAGCAGCTTCCAGCGCATGAACACTGAAGCTTTCTTT. It codes for CASSFQRMNTEAFF.

This chain's CDR3 is CASSRGLAGDNEQFF. CDR3 nucleotides: TGTGCCAGCAGCCGAGGACTAGCGGGGGACAATGAGCAGTTCTTC. This sequence joins TRBV11-3 and TRBJ2-1; 13 nucleotides match TRBD2. V gave up 5 bases and J gave up 5 bases; unmatched junction bases: 3. The CDR3 sequence is 15 residues long. Germline V gene data show CDR1 as SGHNT and CDR2 as YENEEA.

The CDR3 loop reads CASSLTGGRNTGELFF. For the CDR3, the DNA is TGTGCCAGCAGCTTGACAGGGGGGAGGAACACCGGGGAGCTGTTTTTT. The rearrangement links TRBV5-4 to TRBJ2-2, with 8 bases aligning to TRBD1. Germline V gives CDR1 SGHNT, CDR2 YYREEE (reference sequence). The CDR3 extends over 16 amino acids. V trimming: 1 base; J trimming: 1 base; junction bases outside the gene matches: 3.

This sequence joins TRBV25-1 and TRBJ1-6, with 8 bases aligning to TRBD1. The CDR3 contains 14 residues. CDR1 is MGHDK and CDR2 is SYGVNS in the germline V gene. J lost 10 bases, V lost 3 bases, and 5 bases had no gene match. The CDR3 DNA is TGTGCCAGCAGTGACGCAGGGGGCCTCTCACCCCTCCACTTT. Protein product: CASSDAGGLSPLHF.

V is TRBV9 and J is TRBJ1-4; possibly TRBD1 for D (5 bases). Germline V gene sequence: CDR1 SGDLS, CDR2 YYNGEE. This CDR3 contains 13 residues. V shed 2 bases and J shed 7 bases, with 9 bases lying between them. DNA for the CDR3: TGTGCCAGCAGCGTTCGTAGGGGTGAAAAACTGTTTTTT. It translates to CASSVRRGEKLFF. Using reference TRBV9 and TRBJ1-4 for the parts outside the CDR3, the full variable domain is DSGVTQTPKHLITATGQRVTLRCSPRSGDLSVYWYQQSLDQGLQFLIQYYNGEERAKGNILERFSAQQFPDLHSELNLSSLELGDSALYFCASSVRRGEKLFFGSGTQLSVL.

This chain connects TRBV18 to TRBJ1-1; D is possibly TRBD1 (6 bases). The germline gives CDR1 KGHSH, CDR2 LQKENI. V lost 2 bases to trimming and J lost 1 base, with 11 bases between them. The CDR3 runs 15 residues. The chain's CDR3 is CASSPRLGANTEAFF. DNA of the CDR3: TGTGCCAGCTCACCAAGATTGGGGGCGAACACTGAAGCTTTCTTT.

The chain has TRBV2 and TRBJ1-4, with TRBD1 as a possible D gene (6 bases). The CDR3 is made up of 14 amino acids. CDR1 and CDR2 from the germline V gene are SNHLY and FYNNEI. V was trimmed by 6 bases and J by 8 bases, leaving 16 bases between them. The CDR3 region has the DNA TGTGCCAGCAGGAACCCCCGTACAGGGGAAAAACTGTTTTTT. This encodes CASRNPRTGEKLFF. The whole variable domain, remainder taken from reference TRBV2 and TRBJ1-4, is EPEVTQTPSHQVTQMGQEVILRCVPISNHLYFYWYRQILGQKVEFLVSFYNNEISEKSEIFDDQFSVERPDGSNFTLKIRSTKLEDSAMYFCASRNPRTGEKLFFGSGTQLSVL.

The CDR3 nucleotides are TGTGCCAGCAGCAGACAAGGGGGTTTAGAGACCCAGTACTTC. Protein sequence: CASSRQGGLETQYF. The rearrangement joins TRBV7-2 to TRBJ2-5; a weak D match, TRBD1 (6 bases). The V and J ends lost 5 bases and 4 bases respectively, with 14 bases between them. Germline assignment: CDR1 SGHTA and CDR2 FQGNSA. The length of the CDR3 is 14 residues.

V and J are TRBV15 and TRBJ2-1, with D tentatively TRBD1 (6 bases). The CDR3 has 14 residues. Germline lookup yields CDR1 LNHNV and CDR2 YYDKDF (reference sequence). Trimming pared 0 bases from V and 6 bases from J, leaving 9 bases between. The CDR3 DNA is TGTGCCACCAGCAGAGAGGTCAGGGGCAATGAGCAGTTCTTC. Translated: CATSREVRGNEQFF.

V usage is TRBV5-6 and J usage is TRBJ1-1; D gene uncertain. V was shortened by 5 bases and J by 5 bases, with 16 bases between the two germline ends. The V gene's germline CDR1 is SGHDT and CDR2 YYEEEE. The CDR3 spans 14 residues. The DNA of the CDR3 is TGTGCCAGCAGTTTTCGAGGGATCGGTACTGAAGCTTTCTTT. It yields the protein CASSFRGIGTEAFF.

This chain joins TRBV6-1 and TRBJ2-3, with 7 bases identical to TRBD2. This CDR3 is 15 amino acids long. Germline trimming cut 6 bases from V and 0 bases from J; bases unmatched to any gene: 6. The V gene's germline CDR1 is MNHNS and CDR2 SASEGT. The CDR3 DNA is TGTGCCAGCAGGATGGAGCGGGGTAGCACAGATACGCAGTATTTT. Its translation: CASRMERGSTDTQYF.

V is TRBV30 and J is TRBJ1-1, with D possibly matching TRBD1 (5 bases). The germline V and J ends were trimmed by 4 bases and 0 bases, with 9 bases remaining between them. CDR1 is GTSNPN and CDR2 is SVGIG in the germline V gene (reference sequence). The CDR3 sequence is 13 residues long. CDR3 residues: CAWNEQVNTEAFF. The CDR3 DNA sequence: TGTGCCTGGAATGAACAGGTGAACACTGAAGCTTTCTTT.